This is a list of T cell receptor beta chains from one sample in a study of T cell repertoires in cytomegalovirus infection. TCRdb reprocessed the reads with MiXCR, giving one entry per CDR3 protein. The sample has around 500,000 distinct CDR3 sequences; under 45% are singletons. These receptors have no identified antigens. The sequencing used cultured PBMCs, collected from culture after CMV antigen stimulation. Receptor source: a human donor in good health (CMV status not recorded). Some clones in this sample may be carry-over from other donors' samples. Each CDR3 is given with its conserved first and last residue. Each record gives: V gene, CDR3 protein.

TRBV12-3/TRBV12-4,CASSFFSSVGGETQYF
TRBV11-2,CASRPIGVNYEQYF
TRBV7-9,CASSPRVGLGTDTQYF
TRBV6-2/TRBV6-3,CASRDSNQPQHF
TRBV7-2,CASSPTPRYEQYF
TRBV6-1,CASSPRSAGNSPLHF
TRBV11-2,CASSSIAKNIQYF
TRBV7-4,CASSRRPEGTGANVLTF
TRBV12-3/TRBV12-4,CASSLGGIGAGNTIYF
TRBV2,CASSERLNSNQPQHF
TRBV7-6,CASSLEGSGRQNTEAFF
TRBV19,CASSMWVAGGTDTQYF
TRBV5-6,CASTRWGSGDEYTQYF
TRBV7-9,CASSLGWGENQPQHF
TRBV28,CASRTRRLNSPLHF
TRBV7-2,CASSPRQGSSYNEQFF
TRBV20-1,CSATTGINYGYTF
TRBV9,CASSVGQGGNQPQHF
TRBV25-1,CATDDPGRTAPEYF
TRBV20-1,CSARDLLAGYQETQYF
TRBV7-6,CASSKGGGLGETQYF
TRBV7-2,CASNSGRSPDTQYF
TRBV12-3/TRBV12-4,CASSMGRNGQYF
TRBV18,CASSPSRDTEAFF
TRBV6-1,CASSEGDQPQHF
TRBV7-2,CASSPMAGDTQYF
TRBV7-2,CASSPGPINEQFF
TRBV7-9,CASSSWQGTDTQYF
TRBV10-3,CAIQAEGGYGYTF
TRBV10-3,CAISEPGGPGVEEQYF
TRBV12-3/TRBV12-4,CASSLEVGGTDTQYF
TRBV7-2,CASSFTGTYTDGAFF
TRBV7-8,CASSLSLGELFF
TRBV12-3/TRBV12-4,CASRPGGRSGELFF
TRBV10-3,CAISGPTGTEAFF
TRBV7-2,CASSLSFGDYEQYF
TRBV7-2,CASSWRGGETQYF
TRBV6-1,CASSEAARPTRAFF
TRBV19,CASTQGWGSSYNSPLHF
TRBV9,CASSQTSGSSNEQFF
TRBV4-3,CASSQRYGLAAYEQYF
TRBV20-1,CSATTGTGGRAFF
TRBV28,CASAQEQTNTGELFF
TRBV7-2,CASSEQGSNYGYTF
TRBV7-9,CASRYSPHSGNTIYF
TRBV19,CASSTRPRGAYNEQFF
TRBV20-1,CSASFDRNEQFF
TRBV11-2,CASSRRRFGTDTQYF
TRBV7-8,CASSLDGHNEKLFF
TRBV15,CATSSRLPGELFF
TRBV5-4,CASQAGEDSAQHF
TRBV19,CASSRGLQGETQYF
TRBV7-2,CASSFVPGSGYGYTF